Below, 7 T cell receptor beta chains from the same sample are listed, as sequenced in a study of molecular identifiers for immune sequencing clone quantification. TCRdb analysed the PCR reads with MiXCR anew, one entry per CDR3 protein. The sample records 400,000 to 600,000 distinct CDR3 sequences, roughly a fifth being singletons. Material for sequencing was naive CD8+ T cells from blood, with Jurkat cell RNA spiked in. Subset specified: FACS-sorted CD8+CD4-CCR7+CD45RA+ naive T cells. The receptors come from a human donor in good health. Some libraries in this study had Jurkat cell RNA spiked in.

A note on this clonotype: Just one base apart from a much larger clone, this may be a read error. The chain couples TRBV2 to TRBJ2-7; tentative D call: TRBD1 (5 bases). This CDR3 contains 15 residues. V was clipped by 5 bases and J by 6 bases, with 20 bases between them. CDR1 is SNHLY, CDR2 FYNNEI, per germline. The CDR3 nucleotides are TGTGCCAGCAGTAAACGCCAGGGCACGTTCTTCGAGCAGTACTTC. It specifies CASSKRQGTFFEQYF.

This clonotype was observed at least ten times. In DNA form, the CDR3 reads TGTGCCAGCACTCCTCGGGGCCTGGAAAACGAGCAGTACTTC. Translated: CASTPRGLENEQYF. The chain couples TRBV6-2 or TRBV6-3 to TRBJ2-7, with D perhaps assigned TRBD1 or TRBD2 (5 bases each). Germline CDR1 and CDR2: MNHEY and SVGEGT. V lost 7 bases, J lost 5 bases, and 18 bases lay in between. The length of the CDR3 is 14 residues.

This chain uses TRBV4-2 with TRBJ2-7, with 11 nucleotides matching TRBD1. The CDR3 has 14 residues. Trimming removed 1 base from V and 5 bases from J; junction bases left unmatched: 1. The germline gives CDR1 LGHNA, CDR2 YNFKEQ. CDR3 in DNA: TGTGCCAGCAGCCAAGGGACAGGGGGCAACGAGCAGTACTTC. Residues: CASSQGTGGNEQYF.

This clonotype was counted a single time. A much larger clone sits a single nucleotide away, making a read error possible. The genes are TRBV12-3 or TRBV12-4 and TRBJ2-3, with TRBD1 matching 9 bases. This CDR3 has 16 residues. Trimming cost V 5 bases and J 4 bases; bases outside gene matches: 10. CDR3 region: CASSARTGASADTQYF. The CDR3 DNA sequence: TGTGCCAGCAGTGCCCGGACAGGGGCTAGCGCAGATACGCAGTATTTT.

The V call is TRBV10-2, the J call TRBJ2-7; 7 bases agree with TRBD1. The CDR3 is 16 residues long. With V trimmed by 8 bases and J by 4 bases, 17 bases remained unmatched. From germline, CDR1 is WSHSY and CDR2 SAAADI. CDR3 in amino acids: CASRPLAQGPPYEQYF. Written as DNA, the CDR3 is TGCGCCAGCCGCCCGTTGGCACAGGGGCCCCCGTACGAGCAGTACTTC.

Ten or more counts support this clonotype. The chain links TRBV25-1 to TRBJ2-7; no reliable D call. Trimming took off 4 bases at V and 2 bases at J, with 3 bases between the two ends. There are 11 residues in the CDR3. Per germline, CDR1 MGHDK and CDR2 SYGVNS. This CDR3 is CASSVAYEQYF. The DNA for the CDR3 is TGTGCCAGCAGTGTAGCCTACGAGCAGTACTTC.

This clonotype was detected many times. The V and J genes are TRBV19 and TRBJ2-7; D is possibly TRBD2 (6 bases). The CDR3 has 12 residues. Per the germline V gene, CDR1 is LNHDA and CDR2 is SQIVND (reference sequence). V gave up 1 base and J gave up 7 bases, with 8 bases separating them. The DNA of the CDR3 is TGTGCCAGTAGTATAGGGGCGGGAGAGCAGTACTTC. Amino acid sequence: CASSIGAGEQYF. Using reference TRBV19 and TRBJ2-7 for the parts outside the CDR3, the full variable domain is DGGITQSPKYLFRKEGQNVTLSCEQNLNHDAMYWYRQDPGQGLRLIYYSQIVNDFQKGDIAEGYSVSREKKESFPLTVTSAQKNPTAFYLCASSIGAGEQYFGPGTRLTVT.